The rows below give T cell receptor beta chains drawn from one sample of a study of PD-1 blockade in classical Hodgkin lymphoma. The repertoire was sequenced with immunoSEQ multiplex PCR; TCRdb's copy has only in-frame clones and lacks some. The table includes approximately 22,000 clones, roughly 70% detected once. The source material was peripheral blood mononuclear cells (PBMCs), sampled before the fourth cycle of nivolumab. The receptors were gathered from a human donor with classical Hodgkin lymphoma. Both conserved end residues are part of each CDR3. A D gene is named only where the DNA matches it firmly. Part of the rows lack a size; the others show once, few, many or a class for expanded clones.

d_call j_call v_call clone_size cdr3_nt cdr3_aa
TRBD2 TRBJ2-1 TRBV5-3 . TGTGCCAGCAGTGGGACTAGCAAGTACAATGAGCAGTTCTTC CASSGTSKYNEQFF
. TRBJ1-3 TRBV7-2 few TGTGCCAGCAGCCCAAACCCCTGGACAAGAGGAAACACCATATATTTT CASSPNPWTRGNTIYF
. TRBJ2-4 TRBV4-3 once TGCGCCAGCAGCCAAGATTATGGAGGGCTAGCCAAAAACATTCAGTACTTC CASSQDYGGLAKNIQYF
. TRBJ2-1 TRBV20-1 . TGCAGTGCTACTTACGAGCAGTTCTTC CSATYEQFF
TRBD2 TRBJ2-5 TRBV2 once TGTGCCAGCAGCCAAAGGCGGGGGGGCCTTGAGACCCAGTACTTC CASSQRRGGLETQYF
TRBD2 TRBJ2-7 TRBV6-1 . TGTGCCAGCAGACCTTCTAGCGGGAGGTCCTACGAGCAGTACTTC CASRPSSGRSYEQYF
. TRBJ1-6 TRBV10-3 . TGTGCCATCAGTGAGTCAAAGGAGGGTTTTGGTTCACCCCTCCACTTT CAISESKEGFGSPLHF
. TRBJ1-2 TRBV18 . TGTGCCAGCTCACCCGACCGGGGGCCCGCTAACTATGGCTACACCTTC CASSPDRGPANYGYTF
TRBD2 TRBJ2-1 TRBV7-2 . TGTGCCAGCACCCGCGGCCGGGGGGGATTCTACAATGAGCAGTTCTTC CASTRGRGGFYNEQFF
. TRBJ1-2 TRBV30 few TGTGCCTGGAGTGTAGCAGGGAAAGAAACCTTC CAWSVAGKETF
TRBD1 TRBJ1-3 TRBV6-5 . TGTGCCAGCAGTTACGAACAGGGGAGAGGAAACACCATATATTTT CASSYEQGRGNTIYF
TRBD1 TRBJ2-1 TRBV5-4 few TGTGCCAGCAGCTCCAAGCGCAAGGGGACAGGGGCTACTGAGCAGTTCTTC CASSSKRKGTGATEQFF
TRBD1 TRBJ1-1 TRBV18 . TGTGCCAGCTCACCTGGGGGGACAGGGGTCAACACTGAAGCTTTCTTT CASSPGGTGVNTEAFF
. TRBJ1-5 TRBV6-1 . TGTGCCAGCGGGGGGTTGAATCAGCCCCAGCATTTT CASGGLNQPQHF
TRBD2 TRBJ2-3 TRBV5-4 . TGTGCCAGCAGCTTGGATCTAGCGGGGGGTGCAGATACGCAGTATTTT CASSLDLAGGADTQYF
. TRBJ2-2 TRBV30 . TGTGCCTGGAGTGTACTGGGGGGCGGGGAGCTGTTTTTT CAWSVLGGGELFF
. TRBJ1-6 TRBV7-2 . TGTGCCAGCAGCTTACAACCCAGGGGTTGGTCCTATAATTCACCCCTCCACTTT CASSLQPRGWSYNSPLHF
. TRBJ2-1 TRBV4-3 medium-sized TGCGCCAGCAGCCAAGATCGTCTCCGGGATGTATACTACAATGAGCAGTTCTTC CASSQDRLRDVYYNEQFF
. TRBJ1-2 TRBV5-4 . TGTGCCAGCAGCTCCGGGACGGTGGACTATGGCTACACCTTC CASSSGTVDYGYTF
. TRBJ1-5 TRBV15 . TGTGCCACCAGCAGAGATCTGGGCTTGGCTCAGCCCCAGCATTTT CATSRDLGLAQPQHF
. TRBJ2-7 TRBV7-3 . TGTGCCAGCAGCTTAGCGGAAGGGTTGGGTACCGAGCAGTACTTC CASSLAEGLGTEQYF
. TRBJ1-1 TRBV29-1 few TGCAGCGTTTTCGGGGGATTGTCGAACACTGAAGCTTTCTTT CSVFGGLSNTEAFF
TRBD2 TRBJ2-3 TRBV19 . TGTGCCAGTAGTACTACTAGCGGGATCACAGATACGCAGTATTTT CASSTTSGITDTQYF
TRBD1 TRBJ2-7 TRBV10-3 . TGTGCCATCAGTCCTACAACAGGGGGCGAGCAGTACTTC CAISPTTGGEQYF
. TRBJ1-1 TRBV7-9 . TGTGCCAGCAGCCCCGGACAAAACATGAACACTGAAGCTTTCTTT CASSPGQNMNTEAFF
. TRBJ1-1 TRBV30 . TGTGCCTGGAGTGTTGAGGCGCGGAACACTGAAGCTTTCTTT CAWSVEARNTEAFF
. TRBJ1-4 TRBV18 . TGTGCCAGCTCCCCCGGGGGCAGTATGGATGAAAAACTGTTTTTT CASSPGGSMDEKLFF
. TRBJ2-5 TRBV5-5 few TGTGCCAGCAGCTTGAGAGGGGTTTCCTTGCAAGAGACCCAGTACTTC CASSLRGVSLQETQYF
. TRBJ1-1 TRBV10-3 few TGTGCCGCTCAAGGACATCTGAACACTGAAGCTTTCTTT CAAQGHLNTEAFF
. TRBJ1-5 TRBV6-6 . TGTGCCAGCAGTAAAGCAGATAGCAATCAGCCCCAGCATTTT CASSKADSNQPQHF
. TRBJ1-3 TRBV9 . TGTGCCAGCAGCTTTAACCCTGACACAGACTCTGGAAACACCATATATTTT CASSFNPDTDSGNTIYF
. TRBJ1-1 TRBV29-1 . TGCAGCGTTGGAGGGGTGGGGACTGAAGCTTTCTTT CSVGGVGTEAFF
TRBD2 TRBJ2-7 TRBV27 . TGTGCCAGCACCCCGAGCGGGGGATACGAGCAGTACTTC CASTPSGGYEQYF
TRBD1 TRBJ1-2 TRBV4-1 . TGCGCCAGCAGCCAAAATACCCCACAGTGGGACAGCCCAAACTATGGCTACACCTTC CASSQNTPQWDSPNYGYTF
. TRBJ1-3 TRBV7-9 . TGTGCCAGCAGCTTATATGCACAGCCGAGCTCTGGAAACACCATATATTTT CASSLYAQPSSGNTIYF
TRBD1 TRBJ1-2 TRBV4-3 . TGCGCCAGCAGCCAAGATGCCACAGGGGTCTATGGCTACACCTTC CASSQDATGVYGYTF
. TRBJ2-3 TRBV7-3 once TGTGCCAGCAGCTTAATGAGGGGAAGCACAGATACGCAGTATTTT CASSLMRGSTDTQYF
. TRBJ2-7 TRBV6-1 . TGTGCCAGCAGTGAAACAGGATTTCCCTACGAGCAGTACTTC CASSETGFPYEQYF
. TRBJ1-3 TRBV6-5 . TGTGCCAGCCTAAGGTTCGGGGATACTGGAAACACCATATATTTT CASLRFGDTGNTIYF
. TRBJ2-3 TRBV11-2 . TGTGCCAGCAGCTTCAACTCGGGGGCCTATGGGGATACGCAGTATTTT CASSFNSGAYGDTQYF
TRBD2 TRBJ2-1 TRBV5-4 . TGTGCCAGCAGCCCTGGACTAGATCGCTACAATGAGCAGTTCTTC CASSPGLDRYNEQFF
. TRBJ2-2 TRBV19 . TGTGCCAGTAGTCCAGAGACTCGATACGGGTCTACGAACACCGGGGAGCTGTTTTTT CASSPETRYGSTNTGELFF
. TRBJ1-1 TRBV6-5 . TGTGCCAGCAGTTACCGAGACAGACGCACTGAAGCTTTCTTT CASSYRDRRTEAFF
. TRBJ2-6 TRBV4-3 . TGCGCCAGCAGCCAAGATTTCGGGACCTTCAACGTCCTGACTTTC CASSQDFGTFNVLTF
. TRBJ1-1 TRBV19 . TGTGCCAGTAGTATCGGTCCAGAGAACACTGAAGCTTTCTTT CASSIGPENTEAFF
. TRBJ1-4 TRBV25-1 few TGTGCCAGCAGGAGGGGTGAAAAACTGTTTTTT CASRRGEKLFF
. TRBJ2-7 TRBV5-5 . TGTGCCAGCAGCTTGGGGGGGAAAGCCTACGAGCAGTACTTC CASSLGGKAYEQYF
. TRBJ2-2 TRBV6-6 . TGTGCCAGTACCACCAGGGCTAGCACCGGGGAGCTGTTTTTT CASTTRASTGELFF
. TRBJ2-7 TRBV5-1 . TGCGCCAGCAGCTCTACCCCCCAAGGAGAGCAGTACTTC CASSSTPQGEQYF
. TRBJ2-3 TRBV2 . TGTGCCAGCAGTGGAGATACGCAGTATTTT CASSGDTQYF
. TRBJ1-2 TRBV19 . TGTGCCAGTAGTTTGACAGGAGATAGCGGCTACACCTTC CASSLTGDSGYTF
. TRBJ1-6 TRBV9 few TGTGCCAGCAGCGTAGGCAGGGAGTCTTCACCCCTCCACTTT CASSVGRESSPLHF
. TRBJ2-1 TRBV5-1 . TGCGCCAGCAAGTTGGGTGCGGCAGACAATGAGCAGTTCTTC CASKLGAADNEQFF
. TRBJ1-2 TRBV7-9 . TGTGCCAGCAGCTTGACGGTAAACTATGGCTACACCTTC CASSLTVNYGYTF
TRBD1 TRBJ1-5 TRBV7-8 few TGTGCCAGCAGCTTAAGGACAGGGGGCAATCAGCCCCAGCATTTT CASSLRTGGNQPQHF
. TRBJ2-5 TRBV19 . TGTGCCAGTATGGACCTACTCAAGCGTGGAGAGACCCAGTACTTC CASMDLLKRGETQYF
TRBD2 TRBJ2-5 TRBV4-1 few TGCGCCAGCAGCCAAGGCCCGCTAGCGGGGCAAGAGACCCAGTACTTC CASSQGPLAGQETQYF